Following are 17 T cell receptor beta chains from one sample sequenced in a study of human thymus T cells. Method: immunoSEQ multiplex PCR; TCRdb's copy keeps in-frame clones and lacks some. The sample records about 60,000 clones, around 94% being singletons. The sample comprised blood. These TCRs come from a boy in the first two years of life with a congenital heart defect but otherwise immunologically healthy.

J is TRBJ1-2 and V is TRBV9, with D uncertain. Trimming took off 0 bases at V and 7 bases at J, with 10 bases between the two ends. From germline, CDR1 is SGDLS and CDR2 YYNGEE. The CDR3 length is 13 residues. The DNA for the CDR3 is TGTGCCAGCAGCGTAGGGAAGGGATCTGGCTACACCTTC. This sequence encodes CASSVGKGSGYTF.

This clone was seen a single time. Written as DNA, the CDR3 is TGTGCCAGCAGTTACGGGACAGGGAGGGGGTACGAGCAGTACTTC. Protein sequence: CASSYGTGRGYEQYF. The chain uses TRBV6-5 and TRBJ2-5; 9 nucleotides match TRBD1. The better agreement between TRBJ2-7 and the DNA end casts doubt on the J call. This CDR3 region has 15 residues. Germline-derived CDR1 and CDR2 are MNHEY and SVGAGI.

The chain couples TRBV4-1 to TRBJ2-3; TRBD2 matches 12 bases. The junction had 5 bases not matched to a gene; V was cut back by 5 bases and J by 5 bases. The CDR3 has 15 amino acids. Germline values: CDR1 MGHRA, CDR2 YSYEKL. CDR3 region: CASSYGLAGLDTQYF. CDR3 nucleotide sequence: TGCGCCAGCAGCTACGGACTAGCGGGGTTAGATACGCAGTATTTT.

The genes are TRBV19 and TRBJ1-5, with TRBD1 matching over 7 bases. Germline CDR1 LNHDA, CDR2 SQIVND (reference sequence). The CDR3 consists of 17 residues. The J segment lost 0 bases and the V segment lost 5 bases, leaving 10 bases of the junction unmatched. The CDR3 is CASSPTGDSYSNQPQHF. CDR3 sequence (DNA): TGTGCCAGTAGTCCTACAGGGGACAGTTATAGCAATCAGCCCCAGCATTTT.

The V gene is TRBV5-1, the J gene TRBJ2-3; 7 bases fit TRBD1. The CDR3 contains 13 residues. V gave up 4 bases and J gave up 1 base; unmatched junction bases: 0. Germline V CDR1 and CDR2: SGHRS, YFSETQ. The CDR3 region has the DNA TGCGCCAGCAGCACAGGGGGCACAGATACGCAGTATTTT. Its translation: CASSTGGTDTQYF.

The rearrangement uses TRBV28 and TRBJ2-7; D ambiguous. V dropped 2 bases and J dropped 3 bases, with 11 bases sitting between them. Per the germline V gene, CDR1 is MDHEN and CDR2 is SYDVKM. The CDR3 totals 14 residues. This CDR3 is CASSLGERYYEQYF. CDR3 coding DNA: TGTGCCAGCAGTTTAGGAGAGAGATACTACGAGCAGTACTTC.

This clone came up a few times. This chain links TRBV11-2 with TRBJ1-2; 8 bases match TRBD1. The trim removed 1 base at V and 4 bases at J, leaving 2 bases unmatched. The CDR3 is made up of 14 amino acids. Germline V CDR1 and CDR2: SGHAT, FQNNGV. The DNA of the CDR3 is TGTGCCAGCAGCTTAGGGACAGGGCTCTATGGCTACACCTTC. It codes for CASSLGTGLYGYTF.

V gene TRBV11-3 combines with J gene TRBJ1-3; D is ambiguous. V lost 0 bases and J 0 bases, leaving 6 bases between the germline ends. The CDR3 length is 15 residues. Germline CDR1 and CDR2: SGHNT and YENEEA. The CDR3 nucleotides are TGTGCCAGCAGCTTAGAATACGGCTCTGGAAACACCATATATTTT. Protein product: CASSLEYGSGNTIYF. The full variable domain, its missing parts supplied by reference TRBV11-3 and TRBJ1-3, is EAGVVQSPRYKIIEKKQPVAFWCNPISGHNTLYWYLQNLGQGPELLIRYENEEAVDDSQLPKDRFSAERLKGVDSTLKIQPAELGDSAVYLCASSLEYGSGNTIYFGEGSWLTVV.

The chain has TRBV7-2 and TRBJ2-7; 7 bases line up with TRBD2. After removal of 1 base from V and 2 bases from J, the junction contained 5 bases not matched to a gene. The CDR3 runs to 15 residues. The V gene's germline CDR1 is SGHTA and CDR2 FQGNSA. The CDR3 loop reads CASSLGASGPYEQYF. DNA of the CDR3: TGTGCCAGCAGCTTAGGGGCTAGCGGACCCTACGAGCAGTACTTC. The whole variable domain, filled in from reference TRBV7-2 and TRBJ2-7, reads GAGVSQSPSNKVTEKGKDVELRCDPISGHTALYWYRQSLGQGLEFLIYFQGNSAPDKSGLPSDRFSAERTGGSVSTLTIQRTQQEDSAVYLCASSLGASGPYEQYFGPGTRLTVT.

The rearrangement uses TRBV27 and TRBJ1-1; D perhaps matches TRBD1 (5 bases). The CDR3 loop spans 13 amino acids. Per the germline V gene, CDR1 is MNHEY and CDR2 is SMNVEV (reference sequence). Trimming removed 2 bases from V and 4 bases from J, with 8 bases in between. CDR3 coding DNA: TGTGCCAGCAGTTTAACGGGGGGCACTGAAGCTTTCTTT. As protein: CASSLTGGTEAFF.

The chain couples TRBV7-6 to TRBJ1-3; unclear D gene. CDR1 is SGHVS and CDR2 is FNYEAQ in the germline V gene. The V end lost 0 bases, the J end lost 3 bases, and 15 bases lay between the germline ends. The CDR3 contains 17 residues. The DNA of the CDR3 is TGTGCCAGCAGCTTAGCCCGGAAGTTAGGGCTTGGAAACACCATATATTTT. Its protein product is CASSLARKLGLGNTIYF.

This clone was observed a single time. This specimen includes other DNA sequences encoding the same CDR3. The rearrangement links TRBV5-5 to TRBJ1-3; D gene unclear. V was cut by 0 bases and J by 0 bases, with 7 bases left in between. Germline CDR1 SGHKS, CDR2 YYEKEE (reference sequence). CDR3 length equals 15 residues. Here the CDR3 reads CASSLGGFSGNTIYF. The CDR3 coding sequence is TGTGCCAGCAGCTTGGGAGGTTTCTCTGGAAACACCATATATTTT.

The chain couples TRBV9 to TRBJ1-1; 8 bases line up with TRBD1. CDR3 size: 13 residues. Germline V lookup: CDR1 SGDLS, CDR2 YYNGEE. V shed 3 bases, J shed 5 bases, and the junction held 3 bases outside the gene matches. CDR3: CASSAGGSTEAFF. The DNA of the CDR3 is TGTGCCAGCAGCGCAGGGGGCAGTACTGAAGCTTTCTTT. The complete variable domain, with remaining parts taken from reference TRBV9 and TRBJ1-1, reads DSGVTQTPKHLITATGQRVTLRCSPRSGDLSVYWYQQSLDQGLQFLIQYYNGEERAKGNILERFSAQQFPDLHSELNLSSLELGDSALYFCASSAGGSTEAFFGQGTRLTVV.

The V and J genes are TRBV4-3 and TRBJ2-7, with TRBD1 identical over 7 bases. Germline V CDR1 and CDR2: LGHNA, YSLEER. V was clipped by 2 bases and J by 0 bases; unmatched bases: 7. The CDR3 totals 16 residues. This CDR3 reads CASSQSLGQFSYEQYF. CDR3 nucleotides: TGCGCCAGCAGCCAATCTCTGGGACAGTTCTCCTACGAGCAGTACTTC.

In its sample, this clone was seen once. The rearrangement links TRBV5-1 to TRBJ2-6, with 7 bases matching TRBD1. Germline CDR1 reads SGHRS; CDR2 reads YFSETQ. The CDR3 is 19 residues long. Germline trimming cut 0 bases from V and 2 bases from J; bases unmatched to any gene: 11. The CDR3 is CASSLVGAGGWAGANVLTF. In DNA form, the CDR3 reads TGCGCCAGCAGCTTGGTTGGGGCAGGGGGATGGGCTGGGGCCAACGTCCTGACTTTC. Filled out from reference TRBV5-1 and TRBJ2-6, the complete variable domain reads KAGVTQTPRYLIKTRGQQVTLSCSPISGHRSVSWYQQTPGQGLQFLFEYFSETQRNKGNFPGRFSGRQFSNSRSEMNVSTLELGDSALYLCASSLVGAGGWAGANVLTFGAGSRLTVL.

V is TRBV7-9 and J is TRBJ1-1; no firm D call. Germline CDR1 reads SEHNR; CDR2 reads FQNEAQ (reference sequence). The CDR3 is made up of 13 amino acids. V was clipped by 4 bases and J by 6 bases, with 12 bases between them. In DNA form, the CDR3 reads TGTGCCAGCAGCTACGAAGAACGTGCTGAAGCTTTCTTT. It codes for CASSYEERAEAFF.

The genes are TRBV4-3 and TRBJ1-1; no clear D gene. The germline CDR1 and CDR2 sequences are LGHNA and YSLEER. V lost 0 bases and J lost 0, with 8 bases in between. This CDR3 is 15 amino acids long. The CDR3 sequence is CASSQDWRMNTEAFF. DNA for the CDR3: TGCGCCAGCAGCCAAGATTGGCGGATGAACACTGAAGCTTTCTTT.